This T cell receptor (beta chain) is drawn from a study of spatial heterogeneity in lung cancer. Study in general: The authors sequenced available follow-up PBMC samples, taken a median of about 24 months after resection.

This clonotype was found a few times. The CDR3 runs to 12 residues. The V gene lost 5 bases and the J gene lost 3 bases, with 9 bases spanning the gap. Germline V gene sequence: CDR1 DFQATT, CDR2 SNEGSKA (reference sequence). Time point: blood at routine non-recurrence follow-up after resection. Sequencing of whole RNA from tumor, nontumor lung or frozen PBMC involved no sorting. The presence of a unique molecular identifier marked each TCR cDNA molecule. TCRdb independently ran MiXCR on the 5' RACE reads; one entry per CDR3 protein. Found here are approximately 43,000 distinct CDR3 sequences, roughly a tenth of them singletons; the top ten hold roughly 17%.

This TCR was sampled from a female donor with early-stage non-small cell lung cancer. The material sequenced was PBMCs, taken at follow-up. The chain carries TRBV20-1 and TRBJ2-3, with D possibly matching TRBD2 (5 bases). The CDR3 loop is CSALPGTDTQYF. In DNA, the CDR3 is TGCAGTGCTCTCCCGGGGACAGATACGCAGTATTTT.